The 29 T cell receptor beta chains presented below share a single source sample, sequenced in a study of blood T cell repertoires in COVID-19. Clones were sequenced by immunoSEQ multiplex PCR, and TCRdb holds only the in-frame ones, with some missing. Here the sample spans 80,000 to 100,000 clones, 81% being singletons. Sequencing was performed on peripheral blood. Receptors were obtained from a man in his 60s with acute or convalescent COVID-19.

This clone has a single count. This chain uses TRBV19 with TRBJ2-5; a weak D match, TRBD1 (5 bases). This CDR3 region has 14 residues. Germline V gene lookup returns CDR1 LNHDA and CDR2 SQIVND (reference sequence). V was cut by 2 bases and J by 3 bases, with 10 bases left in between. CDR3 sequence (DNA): TGTGCCAGTAGTATATCGCCAGGGAAAGAGACCCAGTACTTC. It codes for CASSISPGKETQYF.

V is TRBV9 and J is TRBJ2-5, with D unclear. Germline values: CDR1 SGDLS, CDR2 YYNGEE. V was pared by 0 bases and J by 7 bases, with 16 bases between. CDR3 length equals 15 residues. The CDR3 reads CASSVATSVRGTQYF. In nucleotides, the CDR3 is TGTGCCAGCAGCGTAGCTACTTCCGTCAGAGGGACCCAGTACTTC.

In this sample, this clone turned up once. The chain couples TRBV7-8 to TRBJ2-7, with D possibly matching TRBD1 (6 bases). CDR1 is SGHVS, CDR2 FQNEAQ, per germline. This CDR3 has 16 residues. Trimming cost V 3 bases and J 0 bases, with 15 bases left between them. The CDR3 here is CASSFTGIHSSYEQYF. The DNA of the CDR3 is TGTGCCAGCAGCTTTACAGGGATCCACTCCTCCTACGAGCAGTACTTC.

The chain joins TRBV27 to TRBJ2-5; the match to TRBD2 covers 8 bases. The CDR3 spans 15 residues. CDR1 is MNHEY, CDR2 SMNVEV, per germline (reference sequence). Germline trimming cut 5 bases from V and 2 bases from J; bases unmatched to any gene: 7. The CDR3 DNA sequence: TGTGCCAGCAGTCGAAAGCGGGGGTCTCAAGAGACCCAGTACTTC. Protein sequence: CASSRKRGSQETQYF.

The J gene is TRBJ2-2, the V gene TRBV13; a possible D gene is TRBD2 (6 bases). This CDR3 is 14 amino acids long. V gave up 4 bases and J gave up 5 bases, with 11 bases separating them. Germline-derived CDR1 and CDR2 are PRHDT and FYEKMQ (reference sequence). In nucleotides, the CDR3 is TGTGCCAGCAGCTCGGGACTCAGGACCGGGGAGCTGTTTTTT. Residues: CASSSGLRTGELFF.

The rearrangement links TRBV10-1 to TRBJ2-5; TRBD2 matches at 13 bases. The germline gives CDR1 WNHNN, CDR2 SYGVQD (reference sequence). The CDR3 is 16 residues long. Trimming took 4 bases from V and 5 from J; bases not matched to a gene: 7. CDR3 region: CASSGGLAGMRETQYF. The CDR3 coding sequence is TGCGCCAGCAGTGGGGGACTAGCGGGAATGCGGGAGACCCAGTACTTC.

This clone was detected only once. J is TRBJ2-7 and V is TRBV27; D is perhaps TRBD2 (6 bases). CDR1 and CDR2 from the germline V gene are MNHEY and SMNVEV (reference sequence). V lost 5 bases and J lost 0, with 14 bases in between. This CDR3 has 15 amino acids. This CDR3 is CASSPAAAGSYEQYF. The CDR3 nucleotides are TGTGCCAGCAGTCCCGCCGCAGCGGGCTCCTACGAGCAGTACTTC.

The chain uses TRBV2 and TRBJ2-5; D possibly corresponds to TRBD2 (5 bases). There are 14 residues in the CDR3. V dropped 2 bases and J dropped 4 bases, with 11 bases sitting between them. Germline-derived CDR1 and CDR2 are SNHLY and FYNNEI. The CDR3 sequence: CASSEKRAAETQYF. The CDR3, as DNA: TGTGCCAGCAGTGAAAAGCGAGCGGCAGAGACCCAGTACTTC.

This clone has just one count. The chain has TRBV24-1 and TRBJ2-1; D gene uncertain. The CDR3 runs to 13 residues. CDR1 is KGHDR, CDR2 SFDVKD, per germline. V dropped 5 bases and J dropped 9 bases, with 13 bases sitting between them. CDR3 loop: CATSVSEFSEQFF. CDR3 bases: TGTGCCACCAGTGTCTCGGAGTTTAGTGAGCAGTTCTTC.

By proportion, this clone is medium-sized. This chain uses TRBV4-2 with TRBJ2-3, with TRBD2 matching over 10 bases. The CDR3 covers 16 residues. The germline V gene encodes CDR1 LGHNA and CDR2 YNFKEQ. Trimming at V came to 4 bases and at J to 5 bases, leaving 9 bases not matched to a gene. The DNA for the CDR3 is TGTGCCAGCAGCCTGTCTAGCGGGAGAATTGGAGATACGCAGTATTTT. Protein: CASSLSSGRIGDTQYF.

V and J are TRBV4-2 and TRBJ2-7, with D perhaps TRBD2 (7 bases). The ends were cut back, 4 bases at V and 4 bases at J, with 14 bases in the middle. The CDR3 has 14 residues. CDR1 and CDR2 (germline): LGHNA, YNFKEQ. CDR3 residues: CASSPLGGVYEQYF. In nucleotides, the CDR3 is TGTGCCAGCAGCCCTTTAGGGGGGGTATACGAGCAGTACTTC.

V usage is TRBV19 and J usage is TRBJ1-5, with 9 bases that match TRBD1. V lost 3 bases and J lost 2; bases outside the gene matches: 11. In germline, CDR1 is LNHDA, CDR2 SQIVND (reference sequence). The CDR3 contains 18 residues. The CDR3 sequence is CASSIRGTGNQGNQPQHF. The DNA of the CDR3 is TGTGCCAGTAGTATTAGGGGGACAGGGAACCAAGGCAATCAGCCCCAGCATTTT.

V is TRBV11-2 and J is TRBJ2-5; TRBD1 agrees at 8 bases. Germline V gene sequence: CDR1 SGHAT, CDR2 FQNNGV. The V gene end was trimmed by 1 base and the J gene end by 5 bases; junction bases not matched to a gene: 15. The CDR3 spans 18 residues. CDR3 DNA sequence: TGTGCCAGCAGCTTAGGAATTACGACACAGGGGGTATCGGAGACCCAGTACTTC. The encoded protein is CASSLGITTQGVSETQYF.

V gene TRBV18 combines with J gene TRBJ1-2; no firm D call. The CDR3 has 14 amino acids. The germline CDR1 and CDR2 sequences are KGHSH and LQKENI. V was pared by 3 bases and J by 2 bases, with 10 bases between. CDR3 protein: CASSPGTINYGYTF. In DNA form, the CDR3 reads TGTGCCAGCTCACCGGGCACAATAAACTATGGCTACACCTTC.

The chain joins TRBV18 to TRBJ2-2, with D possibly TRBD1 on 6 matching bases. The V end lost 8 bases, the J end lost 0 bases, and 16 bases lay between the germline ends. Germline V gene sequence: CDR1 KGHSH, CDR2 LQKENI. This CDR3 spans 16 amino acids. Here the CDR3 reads CASQGAGATNTGELFF. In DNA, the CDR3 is TGTGCCAGCCAAGGAGCAGGGGCTACGAACACCGGGGAGCTGTTTTTT.

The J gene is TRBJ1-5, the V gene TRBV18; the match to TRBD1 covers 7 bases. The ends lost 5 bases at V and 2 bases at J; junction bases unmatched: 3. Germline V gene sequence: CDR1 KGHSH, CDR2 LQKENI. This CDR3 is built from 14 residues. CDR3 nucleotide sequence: TGTGCCAGCTCAACCCAGGGGGGCAATCAGCCCCAGCATTTT. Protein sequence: CASSTQGGNQPQHF.

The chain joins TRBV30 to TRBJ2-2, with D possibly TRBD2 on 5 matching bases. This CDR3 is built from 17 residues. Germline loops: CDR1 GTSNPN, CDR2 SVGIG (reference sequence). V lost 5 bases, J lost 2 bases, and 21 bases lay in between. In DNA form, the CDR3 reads TGTGCCTGGGAGCGGCCTTTGGGTAGAACAAACACCGGGGAGCTGTTTTTT. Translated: CAWERPLGRTNTGELFF.

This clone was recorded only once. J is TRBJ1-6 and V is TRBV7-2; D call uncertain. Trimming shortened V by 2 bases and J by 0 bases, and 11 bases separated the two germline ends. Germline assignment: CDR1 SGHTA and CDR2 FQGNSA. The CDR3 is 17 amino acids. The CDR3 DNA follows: TGTGCCAGCAGCTTATTCCGCCCGAGCTCCTATAATTCACCCCTCCACTTT. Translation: CASSLFRPSSYNSPLHF.

The CDR3 nucleotides read TGTGCCAGTAGTATAGATCAGGGATTTTATGGCTACACCTTC. Translation gives CASSIDQGFYGYTF. This chain connects TRBV19 to TRBJ1-2, with a weak D call TRBD1 (5 bases). V was clipped by 0 bases and J by 5 bases, with 10 bases between them. The CDR3 contains 14 residues. Germline loops: CDR1 LNHDA, CDR2 SQIVND (reference sequence).

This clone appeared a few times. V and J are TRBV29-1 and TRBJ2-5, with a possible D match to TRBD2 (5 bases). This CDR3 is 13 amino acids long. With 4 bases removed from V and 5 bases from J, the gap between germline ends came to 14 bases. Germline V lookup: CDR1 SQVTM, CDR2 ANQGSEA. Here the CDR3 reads CSVAGIEGETQYF. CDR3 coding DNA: TGCAGCGTTGCCGGGATCGAAGGGGAGACCCAGTACTTC. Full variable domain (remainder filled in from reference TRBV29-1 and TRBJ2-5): SAVISQKPSRDICQRGTSLTIQCQVDSQVTMMFWYRQQPGQSLTLIATANQGSEATYESGFVIDKFPISRPNLTFSTLTVSNMSPEDSSIYLCSVAGIEGETQYFGPGTRLLVL.

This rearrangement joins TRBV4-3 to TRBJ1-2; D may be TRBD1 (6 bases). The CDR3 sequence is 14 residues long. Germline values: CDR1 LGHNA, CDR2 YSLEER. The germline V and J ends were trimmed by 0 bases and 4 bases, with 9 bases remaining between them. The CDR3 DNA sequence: TGCGCCAGCAGCCAAGATGGACAGTCCTATGGCTACACCTTC. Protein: CASSQDGQSYGYTF.

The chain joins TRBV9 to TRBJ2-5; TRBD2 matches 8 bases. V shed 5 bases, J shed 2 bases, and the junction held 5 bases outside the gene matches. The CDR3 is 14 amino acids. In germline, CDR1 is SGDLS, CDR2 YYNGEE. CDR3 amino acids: CASSVSGIQETQYF. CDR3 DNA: TGTGCCAGCAGTGTTAGCGGGATACAAGAGACCCAGTACTTC.

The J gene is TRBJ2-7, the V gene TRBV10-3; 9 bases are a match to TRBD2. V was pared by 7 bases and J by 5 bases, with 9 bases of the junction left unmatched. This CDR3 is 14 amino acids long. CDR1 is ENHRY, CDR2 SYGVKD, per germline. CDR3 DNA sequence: TGTGCCATCAACCAAGGGACTAGCTTCAACGAGCAGTACTTC. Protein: CAINQGTSFNEQYF.

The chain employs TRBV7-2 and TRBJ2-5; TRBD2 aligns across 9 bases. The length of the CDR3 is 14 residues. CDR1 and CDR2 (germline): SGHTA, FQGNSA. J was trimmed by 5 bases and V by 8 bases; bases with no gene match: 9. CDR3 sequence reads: CASRSRAGGETQYF. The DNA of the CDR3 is TGTGCCAGCCGCTCACGAGCGGGAGGCGAGACCCAGTACTTC.

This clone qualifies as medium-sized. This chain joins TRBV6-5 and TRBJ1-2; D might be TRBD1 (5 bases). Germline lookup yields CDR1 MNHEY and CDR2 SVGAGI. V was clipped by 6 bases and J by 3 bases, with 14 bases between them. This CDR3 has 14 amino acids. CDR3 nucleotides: TGTGCCAGCAGCCGGAGACAGACCTACTATGGCTACACCTTC. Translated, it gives CASSRRQTYYGYTF.

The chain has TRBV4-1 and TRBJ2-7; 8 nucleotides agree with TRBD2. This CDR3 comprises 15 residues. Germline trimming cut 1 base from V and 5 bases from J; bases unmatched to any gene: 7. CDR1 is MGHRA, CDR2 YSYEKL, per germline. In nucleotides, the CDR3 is TGCGCCAGCAGCCAAGCCGGGACTAGTTCCCACGAGCAGTACTTC. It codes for CASSQAGTSSHEQYF.

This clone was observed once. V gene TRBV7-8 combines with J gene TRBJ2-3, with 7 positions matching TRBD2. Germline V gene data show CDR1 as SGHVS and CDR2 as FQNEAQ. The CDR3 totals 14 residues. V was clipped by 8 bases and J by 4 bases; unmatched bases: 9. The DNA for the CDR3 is TGTGCCAGCTCTCGTGGCGGGAGTGCAGATACGCAGTATTTT. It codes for CASSRGGSADTQYF.

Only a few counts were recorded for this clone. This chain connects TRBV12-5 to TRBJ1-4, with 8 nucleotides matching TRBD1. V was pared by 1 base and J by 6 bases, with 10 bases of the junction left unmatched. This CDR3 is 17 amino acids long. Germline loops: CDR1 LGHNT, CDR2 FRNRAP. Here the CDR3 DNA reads TGTGCTAGTGGTTTGGGTGCCACCGGGACAGGTGATGAAAAACTGTTTTTT. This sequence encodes CASGLGATGTGDEKLFF. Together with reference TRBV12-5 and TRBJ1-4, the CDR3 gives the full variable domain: DARVTQTPRHKVTEMGQEVTMRCQPILGHNTVFWYRQTMMQGLELLAYFRNRAPLDDSGMPKDRFSAEMPDATLATLKIQPSEPRDSAVYFCASGLGATGTGDEKLFFGSGTQLSVL.

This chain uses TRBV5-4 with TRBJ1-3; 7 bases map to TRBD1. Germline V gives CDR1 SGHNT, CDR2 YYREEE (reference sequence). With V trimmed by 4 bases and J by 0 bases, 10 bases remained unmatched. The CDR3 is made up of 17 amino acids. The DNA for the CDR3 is TGTGCCAGCAGCCTAGCACAGGGGACCCGCTCTGGAAACACCATATATTTT. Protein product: CASSLAQGTRSGNTIYF. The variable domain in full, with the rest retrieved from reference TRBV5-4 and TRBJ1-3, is ETGVTQSPTHLIKTRGQQVTLRCSSQSGHNTVSWYQQALGQGPQFIFQYYREEENGRGNFPPRFSGLQFPNYSSELNVNALELDDSALYLCASSLAQGTRSGNTIYFGEGSWLTVV.